This entry lists 7 T cell receptor beta chains sequenced from one sample in a study of blood T cell repertoires in COVID-19. Profiling relied on immunoSEQ multiplex PCR, and the TCRdb table lists in-frame clones only, not all of them. This table has 150,000 to 200,000 clones, about four fifths appearing once. Specimen: peripheral blood. These TCRs come from a woman aged 80 or older with COVID-19, enrolled during active disease.

The chain has TRBV24-1 and TRBJ2-2, with D possibly TRBD2 on 6 matching bases. The germline CDR1 and CDR2 sequences are KGHDR and SFDVKD. The length of the CDR3 is 13 residues. Trimming pared 9 bases from V and 2 bases from J, leaving 9 bases between. CDR3 coding DNA: TGTGCCACCGTAGCGGACAACACCGGGGAGCTGTTTTTT. Protein product: CATVADNTGELFF.

The genes are TRBV7-8 and TRBJ1-2; D remains unclear. CDR1 SGHVS and CDR2 FQNEAQ come from the germline V gene. V was shortened by 4 bases and J by 2 bases, with 8 bases between the two germline ends. The CDR3 loop spans 13 amino acids. The CDR3 here is CASSSTENYGYTF. The DNA of the CDR3 is TGTGCCAGCAGCTCCACAGAGAACTATGGCTACACCTTC. Full variable domain (remainder filled in from reference TRBV7-8 and TRBJ1-2): GAGVSQSPRYKVAKRGQDVALRCDPISGHVSLFWYQQALGQGPEFLTYFQNEAQLDKSGLPSDRFFAERPEGSVSTLKIQRTQQEDSAVYLCASSSTENYGYTFGSGTRLTVV.

Details on this clone: This specimen includes other DNA sequences encoding the same CDR3. This chain uses TRBV24-1 with TRBJ2-3; 7 positions match TRBD1. Germline loops: CDR1 KGHDR, CDR2 SFDVKD. The CDR3 extends over 15 amino acids. Unmatched junction bases numbered 4, after V lost 4 bases and J lost 1 base. The CDR3 region has the DNA TGTGCCACCAGTGACCCCGGGACAGGCACAGATACGCAGTATTTT. Its protein product is CATSDPGTGTDTQYF.

The J gene is TRBJ1-6, the V gene TRBV7-2, with D perhaps TRBD1 (5 bases). The CDR3 contains 14 residues. V lost 2 bases, J lost 8 bases, and 10 bases lay in between. Germline V gene sequence: CDR1 SGHTA, CDR2 FQGNSA. DNA of the CDR3: TGTGCCAGCAGCTTATTAGGGGTTGATTCACCCCTCCACTTT. This gives the protein CASSLLGVDSPLHF.

This sequence joins TRBV28 and TRBJ2-1; the D gene is possibly TRBD2 (6 bases). Trimming took 5 bases from V and 10 from J, leaving 15 bases between them. Germline CDR1 reads MDHEN; CDR2 reads SYDVKM. CDR3 length equals 13 residues. The DNA for the CDR3 is TGTGCCAGCAGTCCCCTGGAGGGGAGGGAGCAGTTCTTC. It codes for CASSPLEGREQFF.

This clone has just a few counts. The chain combines TRBV15 with TRBJ1-5; weak D call: TRBD1 (5 bases). The CDR3 sequence is 15 residues long. Germline values: CDR1 LNHNV, CDR2 YYDKDF (reference sequence). With 5 bases removed from V and 0 bases from J, the gap between germline ends came to 11 bases. CDR3 DNA sequence: TGTGCCACCAGCCCGCCGGACACTAGCAATCAGCCCCAGCATTTT. It encodes CATSPPDTSNQPQHF.

This clone appeared a few times. The V call is TRBV7-6, the J call TRBJ2-7; 8 nucleotides agree with TRBD1. This CDR3 spans 15 amino acids. Per the germline V gene, CDR1 is SGHVS and CDR2 is FNYEAQ. The V segment lost 8 bases and the J segment 6 bases; nucleotides outside the gene matches: 15. CDR3 DNA sequence: TGTGCCAGCGGGAGAATGACGGGACAGGATCGCGAGCAGTACTTC. The encoded protein is CASGRMTGQDREQYF.